These T cell receptor beta chains were read from a single sample in a study of post-analysis software for immune sequencing data. TCRdb re-called the PCR reads with MiXCR, one entry per CDR3 protein. Here the sample spans 740,000 or so distinct CDR3 sequences, roughly 50% being singletons. Sequenced: blood. The receptors come from a girl between 5 and 17 years old with multiple sclerosis. CDR3s include the opening cysteine and the closing phenylalanine or tryptophan. A D gene is named only where the DNA matches it firmly. For some rows the clone size is stated as once, few or many, or as a class when expanded; others skip it.

size	D	V	J	CDR3	DNA
-	TRBD1	TRBV6-1	TRBJ2-1	CASRTGTGQFF	TGTGCCAGCAGAACCGGGACAGGGCAGTTCTTC
-	-	TRBV5-1	TRBJ2-7	CASSLGPFSYEQYF	TGCGCCAGCAGCCTGGGACCGTTCTCCTACGAGCAGTACTTC
-	TRBD1	TRBV3-1	TRBJ2-7	CASSQVRLGQGSYEQYF	TGTGCCAGCAGCCAAGTTCGTCTGGGACAGGGCAGCTACGAGCAGTACTTC
-	-	TRBV7-9	TRBJ2-7	CASSNPELRGSYEQYF	TGTGCCAGCAGCAATCCCGAGTTAAGGGGATCCTACGAGCAGTACTTC
few	TRBD2	TRBV29-1	TRBJ2-7	CSAERGSGITYEQYF	TGCAGCGCAGAACGGGGTAGCGGGATAACCTACGAGCAGTACTTC
-	-	TRBV7-6	TRBJ2-4	CASSLVQKSIPSEQYF	TGTGCCAGCAGCTTAGTGCAAAAGTCTATACCGTCTGAGCAGTACTTC
few	TRBD1	TRBV4-1	TRBJ2-7	CASSQGRDDRAYYEQYF	TGCGCCAGCAGCCAAGGCCGGGACGACAGGGCTTACTACGAGCAGTACTTC
-	-	TRBV6-6	TRBJ1-1	CASSYSRSTEAFF	TGTGCCAGCAGTTACTCCCGGTCAACTGAAGCTTTCTTT
few	TRBD2	TRBV6-1	TRBJ2-7	CASSDGGRHLRNEQYF	TGTGCCAGCAGTGACGGCGGGAGGCACCTTAGGAACGAGCAGTACTTC
few	-	TRBV7-2	TRBJ2-7	CASSLLALDYEQYF	TGTGCCAGCAGCTTACTTGCCCTCGACTACGAGCAGTACTTC
-	TRBD2	TRBV12-3/TRBV12-4	TRBJ2-1	CASSRGLPSGAEQFF	TGTGCCAGCAGTAGGGGACTACCCTCGGGTGCTGAGCAGTTCTTC
once	TRBD1	TRBV24-1	TRBJ2-5	CATSDTTGGNEQYF	TGTGCCACCAGTGATACGACAGGGGGCAATGAGCAGTACTTC
-	-	TRBV18	TRBJ1-1	CASSPAGSRTEAFF	TGTGCCAGCTCACCAGCAGGGAGTCGCACTGAAGCTTTCTTT
-	TRBD1	TRBV12-3/TRBV12-4	TRBJ1-2	CASSPGTGPGGYTF	TGTGCCAGCAGTCCCGGGACAGGGCCTGGGGGCTACACCTTC
-	-	TRBV5-6	TRBJ1-2	CASSLAAEGGYGYTF	TGTGCCAGCAGCTTGGCGGCGGAGGGGGGCTATGGCTACACCTTC
once	TRBD1	TRBV2	TRBJ1-6	CASTADRDSPLHF	TGTGCCAGCACCGCCGACAGGGACTCACCCCTCCACTTT
-	-	TRBV29-1	TRBJ2-7	CSVEGQGASYEQYF	TGCAGCGTTGAAGGGCAGGGAGCTTCCTACGAGCAGTACTTC
-	TRBD1	TRBV29-1	TRBJ2-5	CSALTRQGPLEQYF	TGCAGCGCATTGACCAGACAGGGCCCCCTGGAGCAGTACTTC
many	TRBD1	TRBV29-1	TRBJ1-1	CSVDTQGAGTEAFF	TGCAGCGTTGATACGCAGGGGGCGGGCACTGAAGCTTTCTTT
few	-	TRBV5-1	TRBJ2-7	CASSLVRGSEQYF	TGCGCCAGCAGCTTGGTTCGGGGGAGCGAGCAGTACTTC
few	-	TRBV29-1	TRBJ2-1	CSVDNNEQFF	TGCAGCGTAGATAACAATGAGCAGTTCTTC
-	-	TRBV9	TRBJ2-6	CASSSGAGYVGANVLTF	TGTGCCAGCAGCTCAGGGGCAGGGTACGTAGGGGCCAACGTCCTGACTTTC
-	-	TRBV4-1	TRBJ2-5	CASSQPTTAAQETQYF	TGCGCCAGCAGCCAACCCACGACAGCAGCCCAAGAGACCCAGTACTTC
few	-	TRBV10-3	TRBJ1-2	CAISGSASPISGYTF	TGTGCCATCAGTGGCTCAGCCTCTCCTATAAGCGGCTACACCTTC
few	-	TRBV15	TRBJ2-7	CATSRAGVNEQYF	TGTGCCACCAGCAGAGCGGGAGTCAACGAGCAGTACTTC
-	-	TRBV29-1	TRBJ2-7	CSVEDGHEQYF	TGCAGCGTTGAAGATGGCCATGAGCAGTACTTC
-	-	TRBV29-1	TRBJ2-2	CSAYLRRINTGELFF	TGCAGCGCCTATCTCAGGCGGATAAACACCGGGGAGCTGTTTTTT
-	TRBD1	TRBV5-1	TRBJ1-1	CASSLSGTGRMNTEAFF	TGCGCCAGCAGCTTATCTGGGACAGGAAGAATGAACACTGAAGCTTTCTTT
-	-	TRBV7-9	TRBJ2-5	CASSPQGGAQETQYF	TGTGCCAGCAGCCCCCAAGGGGGAGCCCAAGAGACCCAGTACTTC
few	-	TRBV29-1	TRBJ1-2	CSVLTQPGHGYTF	TGCAGCGTTCTGACCCAACCCGGGCATGGCTACACCTTC
-	-	TRBV15	TRBJ2-6	CATAAWNVLTF	TGTGCCACCGCTGCGTGGAACGTCCTGACTTTC
-	-	TRBV7-3	TRBJ1-1	CASSAQGVNTEAFF	TGTGCCAGCAGCGCACAGGGAGTGAACACTGAAGCTTTCTTT
-	-	TRBV5-6	TRBJ2-4	CASSLGGTLQLAKNIQYF	TGTGCCAGCAGCTTGGGCGGGACTTTACAACTAGCCAAAAACATTCAGTACTTC
-	TRBD2	TRBV15	TRBJ2-3	CATNSGGVNADTQYF	TGTGCCACCAATAGCGGGGGGGTTAACGCAGATACGCAGTATTTT
few	-	TRBV5-1	TRBJ2-1	CASSAGLTPSYNEQFF	TGCGCCAGCAGCGCCGGGCTCACTCCTTCCTACAATGAGCAGTTCTTC
-	-	TRBV3-1	TRBJ2-3	CASSQDPATDTQYF	TGTGCCAGCAGCCAAGATCCGGCCACAGATACGCAGTATTTT
-	TRBD2	TRBV12-3/TRBV12-4	TRBJ2-1	CASSLKGTSGPKNEQFF	TGTGCCAGCAGTTTAAAGGGGACTAGCGGCCCTAAGAATGAGCAGTTCTTC
-	TRBD2	TRBV7-3	TRBJ2-3	CASSLQGSGGTDTQYF	TGTGCCAGCAGCTTACAGGGTAGCGGGGGAACAGATACGCAGTATTTT
few	TRBD2	TRBV3-1	TRBJ2-7	CASSQDLRAGGYEQYF	TGTGCCAGCAGCCAAGATCTGAGAGCGGGAGGCTACGAGCAGTACTTC
-	-	TRBV9	TRBJ1-2	CASSASGASYGYTF	TGTGCCAGCAGCGCTAGTGGGGCCTCCTATGGCTACACCTTC
few	-	TRBV5-8	TRBJ1-1	CASSLTGSSTEAFF	TGTGCCAGCAGCTTGACGGGGAGTAGCACTGAAGCTTTCTTT